The 22 T cell receptor beta chains below come from one sample, sequenced in a study of CD8+ T cells in alopecia areata. Investigators isolated RNA and reverse transcribed it into cDNA to act as the sequencing template. Libraries were prepared by immunoSEQ multiplex PCR; TCRdb keeps only in-frame clonotypes and omits some of them. The sample has a few hundred thousand clones, more than 30% seen once. Stated treatment: oral pan-JAK inhibitor, 5-10 mg twice daily. Material: CD4+ T cells sorted from blood, obtained at roughly week 30, from a patient treated with tofacitinib. The receptors originated from a human donor with alopecia areata.

The J gene is TRBJ1-1, the V gene TRBV2, with D unclear. The CDR3 extends over 11 amino acids. Trimming left V 6 bases short and J 2 bases short, with 4 bases between. From germline, CDR1 is SNHLY and CDR2 FYNNEI. CDR3 bases: TGTGCCAGCAGACCCAACACTGAAGCTTTCTTT. Protein sequence: CASRPNTEAFF.

V gene TRBV5-6 combines with J gene TRBJ1-6; D not certain. In germline, CDR1 is SGHDT, CDR2 YYEEEE. The V end was cut by 3 bases, the J end by 5 bases, with 6 bases between. This CDR3 contains 13 residues. The CDR3 spells CASSYDNNSPLHF. CDR3 nucleotide sequence: TGTGCCAGCAGCTACGACAATAATTCACCCCTCCACTTT.

This clone was counted once. The rearrangement joins TRBV6-5 to TRBJ2-2; D not resolved. The V end lost 2 bases, the J end lost 5 bases, and 12 bases lay between the germline ends. Germline V gene sequence: CDR1 MNHEY, CDR2 SVGAGI. The CDR3 has 15 amino acids. CDR3 protein: CASSYRDIGTGELFF. The DNA for the CDR3 is TGTGCCAGCAGTTACCGAGACATCGGGACCGGGGAGCTGTTTTTT.

This sequence joins TRBV5-1 and TRBJ1-1, with D unresolved. Trimming shortened V by 0 bases and J by 8 bases, and 11 bases separated the two germline ends. The CDR3 totals 13 residues. Germline CDR1 reads SGHRS; CDR2 reads YFSETQ. CDR3 DNA sequence: TGCGCCAGCAGCTTGGATCGTTCGGCAGAAGCTTTCTTT. Translating gives CASSLDRSAEAFF.

This clone turned up a few times. The chain employs TRBV18 and TRBJ1-1; 9 bases line up with TRBD1. This CDR3 spans 17 amino acids. V was clipped by 0 bases and J by 5 bases; unmatched bases: 10. CDR1 KGHSH and CDR2 LQKENI come from the germline V gene. The CDR3 DNA reads TGTGCCAGCTCACCACCGGATCTACAGGGGGCCGGAACTGAAGCTTTCTTT. This sequence encodes CASSPPDLQGAGTEAFF. Based on the CDR3 plus reference TRBV18 and TRBJ1-1, the full variable domain is NAGVMQNPRHLVRRRGQEARLRCSPMKGHSHVYWYRQLPEEGLKFMVYLQKENIIDESGMPKERFSAEFPKEGPSILRIQQVVRGDSAAYFCASSPPDLQGAGTEAFFGQGTRLTVV.

This clone was counted between two and nine times. This chain uses TRBV4-1 with TRBJ1-1, with D unresolved. V dropped 0 bases and J dropped 5 bases, with 10 bases sitting between them. From germline, CDR1 is MGHRA and CDR2 YSYEKL. The CDR3 length is 14 residues. The CDR3 region is CASSQEYRWTEAFF. In DNA, the CDR3 is TGCGCCAGCAGCCAAGAGTACAGATGGACTGAAGCTTTCTTT.

In its sample, this clone was seen a few times. V is TRBV7-9 and J is TRBJ1-1; D possibly corresponds to TRBD1 (5 bases). Trimming removed 5 bases at V and 5 bases at J, with 18 bases between. Germline assignment: CDR1 SEHNR and CDR2 FQNEAQ (reference sequence). The CDR3 spans 15 residues. The CDR3 protein is CASSQSRARSTEAFF. The DNA of the CDR3 is TGTGCCAGCAGCCAGTCCAGGGCCAGGAGTACTGAAGCTTTCTTT.

This clone was recorded a few times. The chain is built from TRBV27 and TRBJ2-1; 8 bases are shared with TRBD2. CDR1 is MNHEY and CDR2 is SMNVEV in the germline V gene (reference sequence). The CDR3 totals 16 residues. Trimming removed 5 bases from V and 4 bases from J; junction bases left unmatched: 10. The CDR3 reads CASSPSGRAAYNEQFF. As DNA, the CDR3 is TGTGCCAGCAGTCCCTCCGGGAGGGCCGCGTACAATGAGCAGTTCTTC.

The rearrangement joins TRBV27 to TRBJ2-7, with 8 bases matching TRBD1. CDR3 size: 16 residues. The germline V gene encodes CDR1 MNHEY and CDR2 SMNVEV (reference sequence). Trimming cost V 4 bases and J 3 bases; bases outside gene matches: 11. The CDR3 DNA is TGTGCCAGCAGTTCGGACCGGGACAGGCACCTCTACGAGCAGTACTTC. Translation: CASSSDRDRHLYEQYF.

The chain couples TRBV5-6 to TRBJ1-1; D gene unclear. V was trimmed by 6 bases and J by 3 bases, leaving 24 bases between them. Germline V gene data show CDR1 as SGHDT and CDR2 as YYEEEE. The CDR3 spans 17 residues. CDR3 region: CASTPGFARERYTEAFF. For the CDR3, the DNA is TGTGCCAGCACCCCTGGGTTTGCCCGGGAACGTTACACTGAAGCTTTCTTT.

This clone turned up a few times. The J gene is TRBJ1-3, the V gene TRBV29-1; D remains unclear. The CDR3 consists of 14 residues. Germline-derived CDR1 and CDR2 are SQVTM and ANQGSEA. The V end was cut by 3 bases, the J end by 0 bases, with 9 bases between. CDR3 sequence: CSVDPSFSGNTIYF. The CDR3 DNA follows: TGCAGCGTTGATCCCAGCTTCTCTGGAAACACCATATATTTT. The whole variable domain, remainder taken from reference TRBV29-1 and TRBJ1-3, is SAVISQKPSRDICQRGTSLTIQCQVDSQVTMMFWYRQQPGQSLTLIATANQGSEATYESGFVIDKFPISRPNLTFSTLTVSNMSPEDSSIYLCSVDPSFSGNTIYFGEGSWLTVV.

CDR3 nucleotides: TGTGCCAGCAGTAGGATCGACCCGGCGAAGGAGACCCAGTACTTC. The encoded protein is CASSRIDPAKETQYF. V usage is TRBV14 and J usage is TRBJ2-5, with D unresolved. The CDR3 consists of 15 residues. The V end was cut by 6 bases, the J end by 5 bases, with 19 bases between. Germline values: CDR1 SGHDN, CDR2 FVKESK.

This clone was observed at least ten times. This chain joins TRBV18 and TRBJ2-5; D is uncertain. This CDR3 is built from 12 residues. The V end was cut by 0 bases, the J end by 4 bases, with 3 bases between. CDR1 and CDR2 (germline): KGHSH, LQKENI. The CDR3 DNA reads as TGTGCCAGCTCACCACCCTCAGAGACCCAGTACTTC. It specifies CASSPPSETQYF.

The rearrangement joins TRBV6-1 to TRBJ2-7; D may be TRBD1 or TRBD2 (5 bases each). The V gene lost 1 base and the J gene lost 0 bases, with 13 bases spanning the gap. This CDR3 is built from 16 residues. CDR1 MNHNS and CDR2 SASEGT come from the germline V gene. CDR3 sequence reads: CASSEVGKGRSYEQYF. Here the CDR3 DNA reads TGTGCCAGCAGTGAAGTAGGGAAGGGACGCTCCTACGAGCAGTACTTC.

The CDR3 here is CASTYRGRNTGELFF. The CDR3 DNA sequence: TGTGCCAGCACCTACAGGGGGCGGAACACCGGGGAGCTGTTTTTT. This chain connects TRBV6-6 to TRBJ2-2; 9 bases are a match to TRBD1. The CDR3 length is 15 residues. V lost 7 bases, J lost 1 base, and 4 bases stayed unmatched. Looked up from germline, CDR1 is MNHNY and CDR2 is SVGAGI (reference sequence).

This clone was counted a single time. The CDR3 coding sequence is TGCGCCAGCAGGGGGACAGTCTACGAGCAGTACTTC. Translated: CASRGTVYEQYF. The chain couples TRBV10-2 to TRBJ2-7; 7 bases are a match to TRBD1. The CDR3 is made up of 12 amino acids. The germline CDR1 and CDR2 sequences are WSHSY and SAAADI. Germline trimming cut 6 bases from V and 3 bases from J; bases unmatched to any gene: 2.

The chain carries TRBV4-1 and TRBJ2-7; 11 nucleotides match TRBD2. CDR1 is MGHRA and CDR2 is YSYEKL in the germline V gene. The length of the CDR3 is 17 residues. Trimming cost V 0 bases and J 1 base; bases outside gene matches: 5. The CDR3 loop is CASSQDYLAGGSYEQYF. CDR3 sequence (DNA): TGCGCCAGCAGCCAAGATTACTTAGCGGGAGGGTCCTACGAGCAGTACTTC.

The chain combines TRBV25-1 with TRBJ2-1, with TRBD2 matching over 10 bases. Germline V gene sequence: CDR1 MGHDK, CDR2 SYGVNS. The CDR3 runs 16 residues. V shed 3 bases, J shed 1 base, and the junction held 3 bases outside the gene matches. Written as DNA, the CDR3 is TGTGCCAGCAGTGATCGAGCGGGAGGGTCCTACAATGAGCAGTTCTTC. Encoded protein: CASSDRAGGSYNEQFF.

This chain connects TRBV5-1 to TRBJ2-1; the D is unclear. The CDR3 covers 15 residues. Germline lookup yields CDR1 SGHRS and CDR2 YFSETQ. Trimming cost V 3 bases and J 2 bases, with 12 bases left between them. The CDR3 sequence is CASSSSPAAYNEQFF. CDR3 sequence (DNA): TGCGCCAGCAGCTCTTCCCCGGCCGCCTACAATGAGCAGTTCTTC. The whole variable domain, remainder taken from reference TRBV5-1 and TRBJ2-1, is KAGVTQTPRYLIKTRGQQVTLSCSPISGHRSVSWYQQTPGQGLQFLFEYFSETQRNKGNFPGRFSGRQFSNSRSEMNVSTLELGDSALYLCASSSSPAAYNEQFFGPGTRLTVL.

This clone has only one observation. The gene calls are TRBV18 and TRBJ2-1, with D maybe TRBD2 (5 bases). The germline CDR1 and CDR2 sequences are KGHSH and LQKENI. The CDR3 has 16 amino acids. V was trimmed by 0 bases and J by 4 bases, leaving 13 bases between them. CDR3 in DNA: TGTGCCAGCTCACCACCGATTCGCGGCGGGTACAATGAGCAGTTCTTC. Its protein is CASSPPIRGGYNEQFF.

The chain uses TRBV14 and TRBJ1-1; 7 bases line up with TRBD1. In germline, CDR1 is SGHDN, CDR2 FVKESK. V gave up 0 bases and J gave up 4 bases; unmatched junction bases: 5. The CDR3 sequence is 15 residues long. CDR3 amino acids: CASSQERGQGTEAFF. CDR3 DNA sequence: TGTGCCAGCAGCCAAGAAAGGGGGCAGGGCACTGAAGCTTTCTTT.

The rearrangement joins TRBV29-1 to TRBJ2-3; the match to TRBD2 covers 11 bases. Germline values: CDR1 SQVTM, CDR2 ANQGSEA. The CDR3 extends over 14 amino acids. The junction had 3 bases not matched to a gene; V was cut back by 7 bases and J by 0 bases. CDR3 DNA: TGCAGCGGGGGGACTAGCGGAAGCACAGATACGCAGTATTTT. Its protein is CSGGTSGSTDTQYF.